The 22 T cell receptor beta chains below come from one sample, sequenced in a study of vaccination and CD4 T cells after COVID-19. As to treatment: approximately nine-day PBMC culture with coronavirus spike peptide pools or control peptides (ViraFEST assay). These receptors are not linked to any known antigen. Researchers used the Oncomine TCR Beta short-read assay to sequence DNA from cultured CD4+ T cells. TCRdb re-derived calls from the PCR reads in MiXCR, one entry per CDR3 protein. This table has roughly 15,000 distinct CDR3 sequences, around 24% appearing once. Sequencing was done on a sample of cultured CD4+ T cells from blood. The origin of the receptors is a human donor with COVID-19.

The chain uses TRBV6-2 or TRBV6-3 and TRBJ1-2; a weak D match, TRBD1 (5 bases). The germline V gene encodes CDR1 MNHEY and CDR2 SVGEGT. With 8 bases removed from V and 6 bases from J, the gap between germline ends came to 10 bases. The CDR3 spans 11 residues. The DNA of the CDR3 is TGTGCCAGCTGGGGCGGCGATGGCTACACCTTC. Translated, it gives CASWGGDGYTF.

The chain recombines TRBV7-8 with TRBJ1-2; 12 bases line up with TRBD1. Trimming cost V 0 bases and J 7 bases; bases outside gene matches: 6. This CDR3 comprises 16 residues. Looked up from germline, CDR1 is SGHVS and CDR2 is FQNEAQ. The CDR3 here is CASSLARGQGALGYTF. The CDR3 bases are TGTGCCAGCAGCTTAGCGAGGGGACAGGGGGCCCTTGGCTACACCTTC.

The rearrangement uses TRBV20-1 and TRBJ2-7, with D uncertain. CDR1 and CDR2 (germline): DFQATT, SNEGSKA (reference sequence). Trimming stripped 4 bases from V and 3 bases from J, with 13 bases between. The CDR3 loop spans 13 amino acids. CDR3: CSATNPRNYEQYF. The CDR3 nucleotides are TGCAGTGCTACGAACCCGCGTAACTACGAGCAGTACTTC.

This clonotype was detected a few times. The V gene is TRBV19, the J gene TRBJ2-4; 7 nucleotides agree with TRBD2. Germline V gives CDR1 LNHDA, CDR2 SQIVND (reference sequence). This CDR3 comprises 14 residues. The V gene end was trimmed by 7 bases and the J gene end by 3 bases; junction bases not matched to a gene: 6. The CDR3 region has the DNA TGTGCCAGTATAGGCGGGGGATTCAAAAACATTCAGTACTTC. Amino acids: CASIGGGFKNIQYF.

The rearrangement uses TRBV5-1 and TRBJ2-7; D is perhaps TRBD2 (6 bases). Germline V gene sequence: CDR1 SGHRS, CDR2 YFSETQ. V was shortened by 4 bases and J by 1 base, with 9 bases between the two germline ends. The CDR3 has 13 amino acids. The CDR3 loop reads CASSGSGSYEQYF. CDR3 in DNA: TGCGCCAGCAGCGGTAGCGGATCCTACGAGCAGTACTTC.

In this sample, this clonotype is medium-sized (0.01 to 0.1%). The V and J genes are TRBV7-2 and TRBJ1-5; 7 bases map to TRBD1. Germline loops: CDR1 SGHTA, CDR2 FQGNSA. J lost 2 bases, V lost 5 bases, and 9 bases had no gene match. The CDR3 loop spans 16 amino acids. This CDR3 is CASSIGGRGGNQPQHF. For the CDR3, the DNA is TGTGCCAGCAGCATAGGGGGCAGGGGTGGCAATCAGCCCCAGCATTTT.

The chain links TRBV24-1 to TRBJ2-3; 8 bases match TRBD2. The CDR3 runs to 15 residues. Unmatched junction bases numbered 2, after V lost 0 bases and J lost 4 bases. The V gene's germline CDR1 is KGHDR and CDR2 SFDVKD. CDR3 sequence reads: CATSDLRGGPDTQYF. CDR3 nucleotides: TGTGCCACCAGTGATTTGCGGGGGGGCCCAGATACGCAGTATTTT.

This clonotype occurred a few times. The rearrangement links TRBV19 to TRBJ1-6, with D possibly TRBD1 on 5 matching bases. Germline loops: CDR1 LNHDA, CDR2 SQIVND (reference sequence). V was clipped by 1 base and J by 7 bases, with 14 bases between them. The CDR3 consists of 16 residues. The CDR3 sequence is CASSIGSFGANSPLHF. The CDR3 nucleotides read TGTGCCAGTAGTATAGGGTCGTTTGGGGCAAATTCACCCCTCCACTTT.

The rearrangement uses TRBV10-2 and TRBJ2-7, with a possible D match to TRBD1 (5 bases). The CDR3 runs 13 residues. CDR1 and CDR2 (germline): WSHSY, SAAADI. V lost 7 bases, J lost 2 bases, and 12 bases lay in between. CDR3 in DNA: TGCGCCAGCATTCTCCAGGGAACCTACGAGCAGTACTTC. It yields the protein CASILQGTYEQYF.

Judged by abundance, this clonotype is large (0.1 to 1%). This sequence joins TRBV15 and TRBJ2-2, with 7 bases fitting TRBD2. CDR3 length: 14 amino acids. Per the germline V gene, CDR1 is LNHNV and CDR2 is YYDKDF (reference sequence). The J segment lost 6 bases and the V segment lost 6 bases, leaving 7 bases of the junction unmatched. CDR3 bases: TGTGCCACCAGAGGAGCTAGCGGTCCCGGGGAGCTGTTTTTT. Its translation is CATRGASGPGELFF.

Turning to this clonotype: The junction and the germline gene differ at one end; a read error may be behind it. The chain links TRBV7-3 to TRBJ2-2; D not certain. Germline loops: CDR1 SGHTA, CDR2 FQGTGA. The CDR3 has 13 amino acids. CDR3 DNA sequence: TGTGCCAGCAGCTCAAGAAACACCGAGGAGCTGTTTTTT. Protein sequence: CASSSRNTEELFF.

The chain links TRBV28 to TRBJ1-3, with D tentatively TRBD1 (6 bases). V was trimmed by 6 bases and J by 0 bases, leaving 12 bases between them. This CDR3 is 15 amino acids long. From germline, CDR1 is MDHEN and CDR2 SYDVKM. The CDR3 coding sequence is TGTGCCAGCAGCTCGCAGGGGCCCTCTGGAAACACCATATATTTT. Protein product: CASSSQGPSGNTIYF.

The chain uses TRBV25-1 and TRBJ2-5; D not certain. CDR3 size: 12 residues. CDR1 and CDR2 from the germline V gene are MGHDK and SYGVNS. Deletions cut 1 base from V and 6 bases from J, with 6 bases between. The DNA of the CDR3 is TGTGCCAGCAGTGAATTCGGGCAGACCCAGTACTTC. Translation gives CASSEFGQTQYF.

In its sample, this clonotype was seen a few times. CDR3 coding DNA: TGTGCCACCAGCACGTCCGGGACAGGGTTGGATACGCAGTATTTT. Its translation: CATSTSGTGLDTQYF. This sequence joins TRBV15 and TRBJ2-3; 9 nucleotides line up with TRBD1. This CDR3 contains 15 residues. CDR1 is LNHNV, CDR2 YYDKDF, per germline (reference sequence). With 4 bases clipped from V and 6 bases from J, the junction kept 8 bases outside the gene matches.

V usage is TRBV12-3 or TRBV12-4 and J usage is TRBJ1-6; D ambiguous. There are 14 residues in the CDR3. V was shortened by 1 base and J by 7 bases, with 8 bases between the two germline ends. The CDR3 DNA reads TGTGCCAGCAGTTTAGGGCAGCAGAATTCACCCCTCCACTTT. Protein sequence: CASSLGQQNSPLHF.

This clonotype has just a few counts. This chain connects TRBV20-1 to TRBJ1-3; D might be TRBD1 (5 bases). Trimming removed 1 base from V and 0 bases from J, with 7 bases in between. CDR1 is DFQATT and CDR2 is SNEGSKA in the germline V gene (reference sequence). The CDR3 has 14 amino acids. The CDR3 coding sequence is TGCAGTGCTAGAGCGGGGGGCTCTGGAAACACCATATATTTT. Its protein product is CSARAGGSGNTIYF.

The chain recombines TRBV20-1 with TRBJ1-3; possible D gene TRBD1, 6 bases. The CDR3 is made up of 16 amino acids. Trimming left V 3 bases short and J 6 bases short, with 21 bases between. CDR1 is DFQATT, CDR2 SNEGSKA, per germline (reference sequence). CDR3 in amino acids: CSARSSSTGLVNTIYF. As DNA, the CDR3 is TGCAGTGCTAGGTCGTCATCAACAGGGTTGGTAAACACCATATATTTT.

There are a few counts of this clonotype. CDR3 in DNA: TGTGCCTCCCGAGGGGGGGCGGAAGAGACCCAGTACTTC. Translated: CASRGGAEETQYF. The rearrangement joins TRBV24-1 to TRBJ2-5; D might be TRBD2 (7 bases). V lost 12 bases and J lost 3, with 16 bases in between. The germline V gene encodes CDR1 KGHDR and CDR2 SFDVKD. The CDR3 totals 13 residues.

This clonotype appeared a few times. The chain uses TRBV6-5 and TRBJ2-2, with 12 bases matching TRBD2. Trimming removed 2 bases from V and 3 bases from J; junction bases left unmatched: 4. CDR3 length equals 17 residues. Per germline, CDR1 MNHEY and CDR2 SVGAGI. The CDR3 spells CASSYGSSGGDTGELFF. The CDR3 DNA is TGTGCCAGCAGTTACGGGTCTAGCGGGGGGGACACCGGGGAGCTGTTTTTT.

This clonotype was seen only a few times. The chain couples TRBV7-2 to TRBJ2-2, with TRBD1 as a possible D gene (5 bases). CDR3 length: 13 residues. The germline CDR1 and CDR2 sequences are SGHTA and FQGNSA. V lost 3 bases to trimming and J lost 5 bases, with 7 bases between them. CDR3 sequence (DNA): TGTGCCAGCAGCTTTCGACAGACCGGGGAGCTGTTTTTT. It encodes CASSFRQTGELFF. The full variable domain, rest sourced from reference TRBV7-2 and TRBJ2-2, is GAGVSQSPSNKVTEKGKDVELRCDPISGHTALYWYRQSLGQGLEFLIYFQGNSAPDKSGLPSDRFSAERTGGSVSTLTIQRTQQEDSAVYLCASSFRQTGELFFGEGSRLTVL.

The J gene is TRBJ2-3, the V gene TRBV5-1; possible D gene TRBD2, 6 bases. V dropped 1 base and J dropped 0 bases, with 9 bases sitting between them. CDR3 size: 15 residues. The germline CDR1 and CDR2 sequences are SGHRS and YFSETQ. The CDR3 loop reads CASSLRGTSTDTQYF. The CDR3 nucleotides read TGCGCCAGCAGCTTGCGGGGGACTAGCACAGATACGCAGTATTTT.

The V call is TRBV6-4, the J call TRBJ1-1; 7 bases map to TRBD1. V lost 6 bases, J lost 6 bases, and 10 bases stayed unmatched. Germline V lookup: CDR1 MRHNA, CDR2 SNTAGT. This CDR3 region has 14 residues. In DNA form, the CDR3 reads TGTGCCAGCAGAGAGGACAGGTTGAGCTCTGAAGCTTTCTTT. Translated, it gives CASREDRLSSEAFF.